These 21 T cell receptor beta chains came from one sample sequenced in a study of T cell responses to AZD1222 COVID-19 vaccine. Here immunoSEQ multiplex PCR was the method, and the copy in TCRdb shows in-frame clones only, minus some. The data show roughly 100,000 clones, more than 75% seen once. The sequenced sample was peripheral blood, obtained 28 days after the second AZD1222 dose. All receptors come from an adult who received the AZD1222 COVID-19 vaccine.

The J gene is TRBJ2-1, the V gene TRBV19, with D possibly TRBD1 on 6 matching bases. CDR1 is LNHDA and CDR2 is SQIVND in the germline V gene (reference sequence). The V and J ends lost 5 bases and 5 bases respectively, with 13 bases between them. CDR3 size: 14 residues. Written as DNA, the CDR3 is TGTGCCAGTAGTGCCCCGGGACAAAACAATGAGCAGTTCTTC. Protein product: CASSAPGQNNEQFF. Looking up the rest from reference TRBV19 and TRBJ2-1 gives the full variable domain: DGGITQSPKYLFRKEGQNVTLSCEQNLNHDAMYWYRQDPGQGLRLIYYSQIVNDFQKGDIAEGYSVSREKKESFPLTVTSAQKNPTAFYLCASSAPGQNNEQFFGPGTRLTVL.

CDR3 nucleotide sequence: TGTGCCTGGAGTAAGGGACTCGGCGATGAGCAGTTCTTC. Its protein is CAWSKGLGDEQFF. The rearrangement links TRBV30 to TRBJ2-1; TRBD2 might be the D (6 bases). Germline CDR1 is GTSNPN and CDR2 is SVGIG (reference sequence). V was cut by 2 bases and J by 8 bases, with 13 bases left in between. This CDR3 region has 13 residues.

V gene TRBV19 combines with J gene TRBJ2-3; the D gene is possibly TRBD1 (5 bases). Trimming took 3 bases from V and 2 from J, leaving 15 bases between them. Germline V CDR1 and CDR2: LNHDA, SQIVND (reference sequence). CDR3 length: 16 amino acids. CDR3 nucleotides: TGTGCCAGTAGTATGAGTGGGCAGGGATACACAGATACGCAGTATTTT. Its protein product is CASSMSGQGYTDTQYF.

On this clone: Other DNA sequences within the sample encode an identical CDR3. The chain has TRBV12-3 or TRBV12-4 and TRBJ1-1; D remains unclear. The CDR3 extends over 12 amino acids. Trimming took off 2 bases at V and 7 bases at J, with 8 bases between the two ends. CDR3 region: CASSLSGIEAFF. Here the CDR3 DNA reads TGTGCCAGCAGTTTAAGTGGGATTGAAGCTTTCTTT.

The CDR3 nucleotides read TGTGCCAGCAGCGTCTCCGCCGGGACAGGGGATTACAATGAGCAGTTCTTC. Protein sequence: CASSVSAGTGDYNEQFF. This chain connects TRBV9 to TRBJ2-1, with 10 bases matching TRBD1. With 2 bases clipped from V and 4 bases from J, the junction kept 9 bases outside the gene matches. Germline CDR1 SGDLS, CDR2 YYNGEE. CDR3 length: 17 residues.

This chain connects TRBV4-2 to TRBJ1-1; no reliable D call. Germline CDR1 is LGHNA and CDR2 is YNFKEQ. The V gene lost 2 bases and the J gene lost 0 bases, with 4 bases spanning the gap. The CDR3 runs to 13 residues. The CDR3 spells CASSQPMNTEAFF. The DNA for the CDR3 is TGTGCCAGCAGCCAACCCATGAACACTGAAGCTTTCTTT.

J is TRBJ1-1 and V is TRBV3-1 (or the pseudogene TRBV3-2), with 7 bases lining up with TRBD1. J gave up 7 bases and V 3 bases, and 11 bases lay outside the gene matches. Germline CDR1 LGHDT, CDR2 YNNKEL (reference sequence). The CDR3 length is 15 residues. The CDR3 loop is CASSHYRGLSDEAFF. The DNA of the CDR3 is TGTGCCAGCAGCCATTACAGGGGCCTATCCGATGAAGCTTTCTTT.

The chain links TRBV24-1 to TRBJ2-5; D is perhaps TRBD1 (6 bases). Per germline, CDR1 KGHDR and CDR2 SFDVKD. V gave up 4 bases and J gave up 1 base, with 12 bases separating them. The CDR3 sequence is 15 residues long. DNA of the CDR3: TGTGCCACCAGTGACCCACAGGGCGGCCAAGAGACCCAGTACTTC. It yields the protein CATSDPQGGQETQYF.

This clone was detected only a few times. The V call is TRBV24-1, the J call TRBJ2-2, with 10 bases identical to TRBD1. With V trimmed by 5 bases and J by 7 bases, 6 bases remained unmatched. The CDR3 is 15 amino acids. Germline CDR1 KGHDR, CDR2 SFDVKD. The CDR3 reads CATSAPGQGNGELFF. Written as DNA, the CDR3 is TGTGCCACCAGTGCCCCGGGACAGGGGAACGGGGAGCTGTTTTTT.

The V call is TRBV10-3, the J call TRBJ1-5; D not certain. Trimming removed 0 bases at V and 5 bases at J, with 5 bases between. The CDR3 length is 13 residues. Germline V lookup: CDR1 ENHRY, CDR2 SYGVKD. Here the CDR3 DNA reads TGTGCCATCAGTGAGTCGGAGGATCAGCCCCAGCATTTT. Protein sequence: CAISESEDQPQHF.

This clone appeared a single time. This rearrangement joins TRBV3-1 (or the pseudogene TRBV3-2) to TRBJ1-5; no firm D call. This CDR3 region has 12 residues. Trimming shortened V by 1 base and J by 4 bases, and 2 bases separated the two germline ends. CDR1 and CDR2 from the germline V gene are LGHDT and YNNKEL (reference sequence). The CDR3 DNA reads TGTGCCAGCAGCCAAGTTAATCAGCCCCAGCATTTT. This gives the protein CASSQVNQPQHF.

The chain combines TRBV7-9 with TRBJ1-1; 7 nucleotides agree with TRBD1. Unmatched junction bases numbered 8, after V lost 5 bases and J lost 5 bases. CDR1 SEHNR and CDR2 FQNEAQ come from the germline V gene (reference sequence). The CDR3 length is 14 residues. The CDR3 DNA follows: TGTGCCAGCAGCAGAGACAGGGCTTCGACTGAAGCTTTCTTT. Encoded protein: CASSRDRASTEAFF.

The chain couples TRBV9 to TRBJ2-7, with no clear D. The CDR3 contains 15 residues. V was trimmed by 4 bases and J by 0 bases, leaving 14 bases between them. Germline V gene data show CDR1 as SGDLS and CDR2 as YYNGEE. CDR3 sequence (DNA): TGTGCCAGCAGCAACTCTCCGGGTTACTCCTACGAGCAGTACTTC. Translating gives CASSNSPGYSYEQYF.

The chain has TRBV13 and TRBJ1-4, with 7 bases matching TRBD1. The CDR3 has 13 amino acids. Per germline, CDR1 PRHDT and CDR2 FYEKMQ (reference sequence). With V trimmed by 1 base and J by 8 bases, 1 base remained unmatched. The CDR3 loop is CASSLEGAEKLFF. CDR3 bases: TGTGCCAGCAGCTTAGAGGGGGCGGAAAAACTGTTTTTT. Complete variable domain (other parts from reference TRBV13 and TRBJ1-4): AAGVIQSPRHLIKEKRETATLKCYPIPRHDTVYWYQQGPGQDPQFLISFYEKMQSDKGSIPDRFSAQQFSDYHSELNMSSLELGDSALYFCASSLEGAEKLFFGSGTQLSVL.

The table lists this clone with a few counts. The rearrangement links TRBV6-5 to TRBJ2-6; tentative D call: TRBD1 (6 bases). Germline V gene lookup returns CDR1 MNHEY and CDR2 SVGAGI. The CDR3 runs 15 residues. V lost 7 bases, J lost 3 bases, and 13 bases lay in between. For the CDR3, the DNA is TGTGCCAGCACCCTACAGGGAAGTGGGGCCAACGTCCTGACTTTC. Its translation: CASTLQGSGANVLTF.

This clone was seen once. This CDR3 reads CASTWGHEQYF. CDR3 in DNA: TGTGCCAGCACCTGGGGCCACGAGCAGTACTTC. V is TRBV7-9 and J is TRBJ2-7; TRBD1 might be the D (5 bases). V was cut by 7 bases and J by 5 bases, with 9 bases left in between. CDR3 length equals 11 residues. Germline CDR1 is SEHNR and CDR2 is FQNEAQ (reference sequence).

This clone was counted a few times. The V and J genes are TRBV9 and TRBJ1-1; D uncertain. The CDR3 loop spans 13 amino acids. Trimming shortened V by 4 bases and J by 2 bases, and 9 bases separated the two germline ends. Germline CDR1 and CDR2: SGDLS and YYNGEE. CDR3 loop: CASSSWINTEAFF. The CDR3 nucleotides read TGTGCCAGCAGCTCCTGGATCAACACTGAAGCTTTCTTT.

CDR3 amino acids: CASSLSPNTQYF. CDR3 nucleotide sequence: TGTGCCAGCAGTTTATCCCCGAATACGCAGTATTTT. This chain connects TRBV12-3 or TRBV12-4 to TRBJ2-3; D unresolved. The CDR3 is 12 residues long. V lost 2 bases and J lost 7, with 7 bases in between.

The J gene is TRBJ1-2, the V gene TRBV7-3; 9 bases align to TRBD1. V trimming: 1 base; J trimming: 4 bases; junction bases outside the gene matches: 4. The CDR3 runs to 15 residues. The V gene's germline CDR1 is SGHTA and CDR2 FQGTGA. Written as DNA, the CDR3 is TGTGCCAGCAGCTTAAACAGGGGGCAGGGCTATGGCTACACCTTC. Its translation: CASSLNRGQGYGYTF.

Here the CDR3 DNA reads TGCGCCAGCAGCTTGGGCAGAGCCTACGAGCAGTACTTC. Encoded protein: CASSLGRAYEQYF. This sequence joins TRBV5-1 and TRBJ2-7; D unclear. Per the germline V gene, CDR1 is SGHRS and CDR2 is YFSETQ. V was shortened by 0 bases and J by 2 bases, with 6 bases between the two germline ends. The CDR3 has 13 residues.

The chain carries TRBV19 and TRBJ1-4; D gene ambiguous. V shed 0 bases and J shed 3 bases, with 8 bases lying between them. The CDR3 spans 15 residues. The V gene's germline CDR1 is LNHDA and CDR2 SQIVND (reference sequence). The CDR3 is CASSIEGLANEKLFF. The DNA for the CDR3 is TGTGCCAGTAGTATAGAAGGGCTGGCTAATGAAAAACTGTTTTTT.